A selection of T cell receptor beta chains follows, all from one sample in a study of blood T cell repertoires in COVID-19. The method was immunoSEQ multiplex PCR; TCRdb's version includes in-frame clones alone and lacks a portion of them. The sample shows some 160,000 clones, 80% of them seen only once. The sample consisted of peripheral blood. Every receptor here comes from a woman in her forties or fifties with acute or convalescent COVID-19. Each CDR3 is given with its conserved first and last residue. Fields, in order: D gene, clone size, CDR3 length, J gene, V gene, CDR3 DNA, CDR3 protein. The D gene is left open where the match is weak. For some rows the clone size is stated as once, few or many, or as a class when expanded; others skip it.

D: TRBD1
size: .
length: 12
J: TRBJ2-7
V: TRBV29-1
DNA: TGCAGCGTTTGGGACAGGGGCTACGAGCAGTACTTC
CDR3: CSVWDRGYEQYF

D: TRBD1
size: .
length: 13
J: TRBJ1-6
V: TRBV27
DNA: TGTGCCAGCAGTACAGGGGAAAATTCACCCCTCCACTTT
CDR3: CASSTGENSPLHF

D: TRBD1
size: few
length: 11
J: TRBJ1-1
V: TRBV2
DNA: TGTGCCAGCAGTGTGGACAGGGAAGCTTTCTTT
CDR3: CASSVDREAFF

D: .
size: .
length: 16
J: TRBJ1-1
V: TRBV11-2
DNA: TGTGCCAGCAGCCCACGTCCAACAGGACTAAACACTGAAGCTTTCTTT
CDR3: CASSPRPTGLNTEAFF

D: TRBD1
size: .
length: 13
J: TRBJ1-1
V: TRBV6-2/TRBV6-3
DNA: TGTGCCAGCAGTTACTCCGGGACAGTCAAAGCTTTCTTT
CDR3: CASSYSGTVKAFF

D: .
size: .
length: 15
J: TRBJ2-1
V: TRBV4-1
DNA: TGCGCCAGCAGCCAAGAGGGGCTGGCCCCCAATGAGCAGTTCTTC
CDR3: CASSQEGLAPNEQFF

D: TRBD2
size: .
length: 14
J: TRBJ2-7
V: TRBV7-2
DNA: TGTGCCAGCTCCACGGGACTAGCGGTGTACGAGCAGTACTTC
CDR3: CASSTGLAVYEQYF

D: TRBD2
size: .
length: 14
J: TRBJ2-5
V: TRBV2
DNA: TGTGCCAGCACCTTGGCGGGGGGGCAAGAGACCCAGTACTTC
CDR3: CASTLAGGQETQYF

D: .
size: .
length: 11
J: TRBJ2-1
V: TRBV7-8
DNA: TGTGCCAGCAGCCCAGGGTATGAGCAGTTCTTC
CDR3: CASSPGYEQFF

D: TRBD1
size: .
length: 15
J: TRBJ1-2
V: TRBV19
DNA: TGTGCCAGTAGTATAATGGACAGGGCGGGCTATGGCTACACCTTC
CDR3: CASSIMDRAGYGYTF

D: .
size: .
length: 16
J: TRBJ1-3
V: TRBV10-3
DNA: TGTGCCATCAGTGAGTCTGAACGGTTCCCTGGAAACACCATATATTTT
CDR3: CAISESERFPGNTIYF

D: TRBD1
size: .
length: 16
J: TRBJ1-1
V: TRBV9
DNA: TGTGCCAGCAGCGCCCGGGACAGGGGGCGCGGCACTGAAGCTTTCTTT
CDR3: CASSARDRGRGTEAFF

D: .
size: .
length: 15
J: TRBJ1-2
V: TRBV9
DNA: TGTGCCAGCAGCGTAGGACACAAAACCAACTATGGCTACACCTTC
CDR3: CASSVGHKTNYGYTF

D: TRBD1
size: .
length: 16
J: TRBJ1-5
V: TRBV16
DNA: TGTGCCAGCAGCCCGGGACAGGTTTTCGGGAATCAGCCCCAGCATTTT
CDR3: CASSPGQVFGNQPQHF

D: .
size: few
length: 15
J: TRBJ2-7
V: TRBV7-2
DNA: TGTGCCAGCAGCTTAGATCCCAGGGGAAACTACGAGCAGTACTTC
CDR3: CASSLDPRGNYEQYF

D: TRBD1
size: .
length: 14
J: TRBJ2-7
V: TRBV20-1
DNA: TGCAGTGCTAGTGGAGGGGACAGGCCCTACGAGCAGTACTTC
CDR3: CSASGGDRPYEQYF

D: .
size: once
length: 18
J: TRBJ1-3
V: TRBV7-2
DNA: TGTGCCAGCAGCCCTAGGTTGGGGGAGGGTCGCTCTGGAAACACCATATATTTT
CDR3: CASSPRLGEGRSGNTIYF

D: TRBD1
size: .
length: 15
J: TRBJ1-5
V: TRBV27
DNA: TGTGCCAGCAGTCCCGGGACAGGGGGTGATCAGCCCCAGCATTTT
CDR3: CASSPGTGGDQPQHF

D: TRBD2
size: .
length: 16
J: TRBJ2-3
V: TRBV2
DNA: TGTGCCAGCAGTGACGCCGGGACTAGCGGCACAGATACGCAGTATTTT
CDR3: CASSDAGTSGTDTQYF

D: .
size: .
length: 14
J: TRBJ2-1
V: TRBV19
DNA: TGTGCCAGTAGTTCGCGACAGGGCCAGGAGGGGCAGTTCTTC
CDR3: CASSSRQGQEGQFF

D: .
size: .
length: 13
J: TRBJ2-3
V: TRBV10-3
DNA: TGTGCCATACAGGGCCAGAGCACAGATACGCAGTATTTT
CDR3: CAIQGQSTDTQYF

D: .
size: .
length: 13
J: TRBJ1-1
V: TRBV19
DNA: TGTGCCAGTAGTAGGAGGGGGAACACTGAAGCTTTCTTT
CDR3: CASSRRGNTEAFF

D: .
size: .
length: 12
J: TRBJ1-6
V: TRBV19
DNA: TGTGCCAGTAGTATAGCAGATTCACCCCTCCACTTT
CDR3: CASSIADSPLHF

D: .
size: .
length: 14
J: TRBJ1-1
V: TRBV6-1
DNA: TGTGCCAGCAGTGACGTGAACTACACCCCTGAAGCTTTCTTT
CDR3: CASSDVNYTPEAFF

D: .
size: .
length: 13
J: TRBJ2-5
V: TRBV5-1
DNA: TGCGCCAGCAGCTGGACAGTCCAAGAGACCCAGTACTTC
CDR3: CASSWTVQETQYF

D: .
size: few
length: 15
J: TRBJ2-6
V: TRBV5-4
DNA: TGTGCCAGCAGCTTCGAGGGGGCTGGGGCCAACGTCCTGACTTTC
CDR3: CASSFEGAGANVLTF

D: TRBD1
size: .
length: 14
J: TRBJ2-7
V: TRBV9
DNA: TGTGCCAGCAGCGTAGGGGACAGAATCGACGAGCAGTACTTC
CDR3: CASSVGDRIDEQYF

D: TRBD1
size: .
length: 17
J: TRBJ1-2
V: TRBV5-1
DNA: TGCGCCAGCAGCTTATCCACCCGAACCGGGACAGCCTATGGCTACACCTTC
CDR3: CASSLSTRTGTAYGYTF

D: .
size: .
length: 14
J: TRBJ1-1
V: TRBV7-2
DNA: TGTGCCAGCAGCCCTCTTCCTCTGAACACTGAAGCTTTCTTT
CDR3: CASSPLPLNTEAFF

D: TRBD1
size: few
length: 13
J: TRBJ2-5
V: TRBV19
DNA: TGTGCCAGTTCCGGGACAGGGGTGTGGGCCCAGTACTTC
CDR3: CASSGTGVWAQYF

D: .
size: .
length: 16
J: TRBJ1-5
V: TRBV4-2
DNA: TGTGCCAGCAGCCAAGCTGGGCAGGGAGGGAATCAGCCCCAGCATTTT
CDR3: CASSQAGQGGNQPQHF

D: .
size: few
length: 11
J: TRBJ1-1
V: TRBV20-1
DNA: TGCAGTGCCAACAGGGTCCCCGAAGCTTTCTTT
CDR3: CSANRVPEAFF

D: .
size: few
length: 14
J: TRBJ1-2
V: TRBV6-6
DNA: TGTGCCAGCAGTCCCGAAGCCCAGGTCTATGGCTACACCTTC
CDR3: CASSPEAQVYGYTF

D: .
size: few
length: 17
J: TRBJ1-6
V: TRBV27
DNA: TGTGCCAGCAGTTTAAGCACAGGGTTATCCTATAATTCACCCCTCCACTTT
CDR3: CASSLSTGLSYNSPLHF

D: TRBD2
size: .
length: 15
J: TRBJ2-3
V: TRBV9
DNA: TGTGCCAGCAGCAATAGCGGGGGGGCCCCGGATACGCAGTATTTT
CDR3: CASSNSGGAPDTQYF

D: .
size: few
length: 15
J: TRBJ1-3
V: TRBV7-3
DNA: TGTGCCAGCAGCTTAAGCGGGGGATATGGAAACACCATATATTTT
CDR3: CASSLSGGYGNTIYF

D: .
size: .
length: 12
J: TRBJ2-1
V: TRBV7-9
DNA: TGTGCCAGCAGCCCCACAGCCCTTTCTTGGTTCTTC
CDR3: CASSPTALSWFF

D: TRBD1
size: .
length: 15
J: TRBJ1-3
V: TRBV6-6
DNA: TGTGCCAGCAGTTACTTGGGGACAGGGGGAAACACCATATATTTT
CDR3: CASSYLGTGGNTIYF

D: .
size: .
length: 15
J: TRBJ1-4
V: TRBV10-3
DNA: TGTGCCATCAGTGAGTCGCAGGGATCGGTGGAAAAACTGTTTTTT
CDR3: CAISESQGSVEKLFF

D: .
size: .
length: 11
J: TRBJ1-2
V: TRBV30
DNA: TGTGCCTCGACAGTTAACTATGGCTACACCTTC
CDR3: CASTVNYGYTF

D: .
size: .
length: 13
J: TRBJ2-2
V: TRBV7-8
DNA: TGTGCCAGCAGCTTCCTGGACAGCGGGGAGCTGTTTTTT
CDR3: CASSFLDSGELFF

D: .
size: few
length: 16
J: TRBJ1-1
V: TRBV29-1
DNA: TGCAGCGTTGGTCCGTTTGGCGGGGGGATGAACACTGAAGCTTTCTTT
CDR3: CSVGPFGGGMNTEAFF

D: .
size: once
length: 13
J: TRBJ1-2
V: TRBV5-1
DNA: TGCGCCAGCAGCTTGCGGGGGTTGAAGGGCTACACCTTC
CDR3: CASSLRGLKGYTF

D: TRBD2
size: few
length: 14
J: TRBJ2-3
V: TRBV7-2
DNA: TGTGCCAGCAGGTCGGGGGGGCGCGCAGATACGCAGTATTTT
CDR3: CASRSGGRADTQYF

D: .
size: few
length: 10
J: TRBJ2-1
V: TRBV7-9
DNA: TGTGCCAGCCCGGACAGTCTCCCGTTCTTC
CDR3: CASPDSLPFF

D: .
size: .
length: 17
J: TRBJ1-2
V: TRBV2
DNA: TGTGCCAGCAAGGCAGGGGCCTTGCTGAGCCCAAACTATGGCTACACCTTC
CDR3: CASKAGALLSPNYGYTF

D: .
size: .
length: 14
J: TRBJ2-3
V: TRBV5-1
DNA: TGCGCCAGCAGCTTGGATCAGATCACAGATACGCAGTATTTT
CDR3: CASSLDQITDTQYF

D: .
size: few
length: 13
J: TRBJ1-1
V: TRBV2
DNA: TGTGCCAGCCAGACCGAGAAAGAGGCTGAAGCTTTCTTT
CDR3: CASQTEKEAEAFF

D: TRBD2
size: .
length: 15
J: TRBJ2-1
V: TRBV3-1/TRBV3-2
DNA: TGTGCCAGCAGCATACTAGCGGGGGGCGGCAATGAGCAGTTCTTC
CDR3: CASSILAGGGNEQFF

D: .
size: .
length: 12
J: TRBJ1-5
V: TRBV2
DNA: TGTGCCAGCAGTGATATAAATCAGCCCCAGCATTTT
CDR3: CASSDINQPQHF

D: TRBD1
size: .
length: 14
J: TRBJ2-7
V: TRBV7-2
DNA: TGTGCCAGCAGCGCCTACAGGGGGCCGTACGAGCAGTACTTC
CDR3: CASSAYRGPYEQYF

D: .
size: .
length: 13
J: TRBJ1-5
V: TRBV10-3
DNA: TGTGCCATCAGCGAGGGTGCGGGTCAGCCCCAGCATTTT
CDR3: CAISEGAGQPQHF

D: TRBD1
size: .
length: 16
J: TRBJ1-5
V: TRBV6-2/TRBV6-3
DNA: TGTGCCAGCAGTGGCGTGGGACAGGGTAACAATCAGCCCCAGCATTTT
CDR3: CASSGVGQGNNQPQHF

D: TRBD1
size: .
length: 13
J: TRBJ1-2
V: TRBV27
DNA: TGTGCCAGCACCCGACAGGGTTTAGGAGGCTACACCTTC
CDR3: CASTRQGLGGYTF

D: .
size: .
length: 18
J: TRBJ1-4
V: TRBV24-1
DNA: TGTGCCACCAGTGACCCTACGGAAGGACACTCGGCCGGTGAAAAACTGTTTTTT
CDR3: CATSDPTEGHSAGEKLFF

D: .
size: once
length: 15
J: TRBJ2-1
V: TRBV9
DNA: TGTGCCAGCAGCCCACTCAAGACTAAAACAAATGAGCAGTTCTTC
CDR3: CASSPLKTKTNEQFF

D: .
size: .
length: 13
J: TRBJ1-1
V: TRBV7-2
DNA: TGTGCCAGCAGCTTAGAACGGGGGAGGGGAGCTTTCTTT
CDR3: CASSLERGRGAFF

D: .
size: .
length: 15
J: TRBJ1-4
V: TRBV18
DNA: TGTGCCAGCTCACCTGGAGGGATGGGTAATGAAAAACTGTTTTTT
CDR3: CASSPGGMGNEKLFF

D: .
size: .
length: 13
J: TRBJ2-3
V: TRBV3-1/TRBV3-2
DNA: TGTGCCAGCAGCCAACCTCCTCCAGATACGCAGTATTTT
CDR3: CASSQPPPDTQYF